This is a list of T cell receptor beta chains from one sample in a study of T cell responses to AZD1222 COVID-19 vaccine. Sequencing used immunoSEQ multiplex PCR; TCRdb keeps in-frame clones, though not all of them. This sample has under 150,000 clones; about 90% occur once, and the top ten carry roughly 5.6%. Sequencing used peripheral blood, obtained on day 0 of AZD1222 vaccination. These receptors originate from an adult in good health. Both conserved end residues are part of each CDR3. Fields, in order: CDR3 length, D gene, V gene, J gene, clone size, CDR3 protein, CDR3 DNA. The D gene is left open where the match is weak. Size tells how often a clone was seen (once, few, many) or the class of an expanded clone, and some rows leave it out.

13	-	TRBV3-1/TRBV3-2	TRBJ2-1	-	CASSHPDSPREFF	TGTGCCAGCAGCCATCCAGACTCTCCGAGGGAGTTCTTC
15	-	TRBV19	TRBJ1-3	-	CASSIEGGSGNTIYF	TGTGCCAGTAGTATCGAAGGAGGGTCCGGAAACACCATATATTTT
16	-	TRBV7-6	TRBJ1-2	-	CASSPSTDRFNYGYTF	TGTGCCAGCAGCCCCTCGACTGATCGTTTTAACTATGGCTACACCTTC
17	TRBD2	TRBV27	TRBJ2-1	-	CASRGLAGVGGPNEQFF	TGTGCCAGCAGAGGACTAGCGGGAGTGGGGGGGCCTAATGAGCAGTTCTTC
11	-	TRBV28	TRBJ1-2	-	CASTSEYGYTF	TGTGCCAGCACCTCCGAATATGGCTACACCTTC
13	-	TRBV4-1	TRBJ2-5	-	CASSQVFGETQYF	TGCGCCAGCAGCCAAGTCTTCGGAGAGACCCAGTACTTC
14	-	TRBV4-3	TRBJ1-5	-	CASSQDPHDQPQHF	TGCGCCAGCAGCCAAGACCCACATGACCAGCCCCAGCATTTT
16	TRBD1	TRBV4-3	TRBJ2-3	-	CASSLEDRGSTDTQYF	TGCGCCAGCAGCCTCGAGGACAGGGGGAGCACAGATACGCAGTATTTT
14	TRBD1	TRBV5-1	TRBJ2-7	once	CASMGQGASYEQYF	TGCGCCAGCATGGGACAGGGGGCTTCCTACGAGCAGTACTTC
10	-	TRBV29-1	TRBJ1-1	-	CSVVNSKAFF	TGCAGCGTAGTAAACAGCAAAGCTTTCTTT
15	TRBD2	TRBV4-1	TRBJ2-1	many	CASSQSGGAYNEQFF	TGCGCCAGCAGCCAAAGCGGGGGGGCCTACAATGAGCAGTTCTTC
16	TRBD1	TRBV4-1	TRBJ1-3	-	CASSLQTGGTGNTIYF	TGCGCCAGCAGCCTACAGACAGGGGGGACAGGAAACACCATATATTTT
13	-	TRBV4-3	TRBJ2-3	-	CASSQAAGDTQYF	TGCGCCAGCAGCCAAGCTGCGGGAGATACGCAGTATTTT
14	TRBD1	TRBV7-9	TRBJ1-2	-	CASNSGTALHGYTF	TGTGCCAGCAACTCTGGGACAGCTTTACATGGCTACACCTTC